The rows below give T cell receptor beta chains drawn from one sample of a study of blood T cell repertoires in COVID-19. Using immunoSEQ multiplex PCR, the repertoire was profiled, and TCRdb retains in-frame clones only, with some absent. The sample includes some 200,000 clones, around four fifths of them seen just once. Sequenced: peripheral blood. The source is a woman aged 80 or older with active or convalescent COVID-19. The CDR3 runs from the conserved cysteine through the conserved F or W. D genes are given only for firm matches. Not all rows give a size; the values are once, few, many and, for expanded clones, a class.

-,TRBD1,TRBJ1-5,TRBV28,CASSSLGQGAGNQPQHF,TGTGCCAGCAGTTCCCTCGGACAGGGGGCGGGCAATCAGCCCCAGCATTTT
-,-,TRBJ2-7,TRBV28,CASSLQRVSSYEQYF,TGTGCCAGCAGTTTACAGCGGGTCAGCTCCTACGAGCAGTACTTC
few,TRBD1,TRBJ2-1,TRBV7-9,CASSYGRDRKYNEQFF,TGTGCCAGCAGCTATGGTCGGGACAGAAAATACAATGAGCAGTTCTTC
once,-,TRBJ1-1,TRBV5-1,CASYFRDRTEAFF,TGCGCCAGCTATTTCCGGGATCGCACTGAAGCTTTCTTT
-,-,TRBJ1-4,TRBV7-9,CASSSGDNSEKLFF,TGTGCCAGCAGCTCGGGAGACAATAGTGAAAAACTGTTTTTT
-,-,TRBJ1-1,TRBV6-6,CASSYGGRNTEAFF,TGTGCCAGCAGTTATGGGGGGAGGAACACTGAAGCTTTCTTT
-,TRBD1,TRBJ1-5,TRBV2,CASSGQGTQPQHF,TGTGCCAGCAGCGGACAGGGCACTCAGCCCCAGCATTTT
-,-,TRBJ1-2,TRBV28,CASSSDGAVGYTF,TGTGCCAGCAGCTCCGATGGCGCGGTAGGCTACACCTTC
-,TRBD1,TRBJ2-7,TRBV7-2,CASSDRDRFSYEQYF,TGTGCCAGCAGCGACCGGGACAGGTTCTCCTACGAGCAGTACTTC
once,-,TRBJ1-2,TRBV4-3,CASSQAYGGNGGGYTF,TGCGCCAGCAGCCAAGCCTATGGGGGTAACGGGGGAGGCTACACCTTC
once,TRBD1,TRBJ2-1,TRBV27,CASSTLGTDSYNEQFF,TGTGCCAGCAGTACCCTAGGGACAGACTCCTACAATGAGCAGTTCTTC
once,-,TRBJ2-1,TRBV7-2,CASSSPDSYNEQFF,TGTGCCAGCAGCTCCCCGGACAGCTACAATGAGCAGTTCTTC
few,TRBD2,TRBJ2-4,TRBV5-1,CASSFRSGTSEAKNIQYF,TGCGCCAGCAGCTTCCGTTCCGGGACTAGCGAAGCCAAAAACATTCAGTACTTC
-,TRBD2,TRBJ2-3,TRBV5-1,CASSLVAGGTTDTQYF,TGCGCCAGCAGCTTGGTGGCGGGAGGAACCACAGATACGCAGTATTTT
few,-,TRBJ1-1,TRBV21-1,CASSKDTRDEAFF,TGTGCCAGCAGCAAAGATACCCGGGATGAAGCTTTCTTT
-,-,TRBJ1-3,TRBV2,CASREVEGGNTIYF,TGTGCCAGCAGGGAAGTTGAGGGTGGAAACACCATATATTTT
once,TRBD2,TRBJ2-3,TRBV2,CASSDGLAGVTTDTQYF,TGTGCCAGCAGTGACGGACTAGCGGGGGTCACCACAGATACGCAGTATTTT
-,-,TRBJ1-3,TRBV5-4,CASSKDRGDSGNTIYF,TGTGCCAGCAGCAAAGACAGAGGCGACTCTGGAAACACCATATATTTT
once,TRBD2,TRBJ2-3,TRBV11-3,CASSPTSGSDTQYF,TGTGCCAGCAGCCCGACTAGCGGTTCAGATACGCAGTATTTT
-,TRBD2,TRBJ2-7,TRBV7-2,CASSHPPRGGPLRPSEQYF,TGTGCCAGCAGCCACCCACCTCGGGGGGGGCCTCTCCGACCCTCCGAGCAGTACTTC
once,-,TRBJ1-1,TRBV3-1/TRBV3-2,CASSPRTDRFAEAFF,TGTGCCAGCAGCCCCCGGACAGATAGGTTTGCTGAAGCTTTCTTT
-,TRBD1,TRBJ2-3,TRBV7-9,CASSRDRSTDTQYF,TGTGCCAGCAGCCGGGACAGAAGCACAGATACGCAGTATTTT
-,-,TRBJ2-7,TRBV6-5,CASSLQAGGYEQYF,TGTGCCAGCAGCCTCCAGGCAGGGGGGTACGAGCAGTACTTC
-,TRBD1,TRBJ1-5,TRBV27,CASSLEGARNQPQHF,TGTGCCAGCAGTTTAGAGGGGGCCCGCAATCAGCCCCAGCATTTT
-,-,TRBJ2-7,TRBV9,CASSVGGPSYEQYF,TGTGCCAGCAGCGTAGGGGGGCCCTCCTACGAGCAGTACTTC
-,TRBD2,TRBJ2-5,TRBV2,CASSVAWREMGQYF,TGTGCCAGCAGCGTGGCCTGGCGGGAGATGGGCCAGTACTTC
-,TRBD1,TRBJ1-2,TRBV6-2/TRBV6-3,CASSRTGDGYGYTF,TGTGCCAGCAGCCGGACAGGCGACGGCTATGGCTACACCTTC
-,TRBD2,TRBJ2-1,TRBV5-4,CASSLGRGSSYNEQFF,TGTGCCAGCAGCCTAGGGCGGGGGAGCTCCTACAATGAGCAGTTCTTC